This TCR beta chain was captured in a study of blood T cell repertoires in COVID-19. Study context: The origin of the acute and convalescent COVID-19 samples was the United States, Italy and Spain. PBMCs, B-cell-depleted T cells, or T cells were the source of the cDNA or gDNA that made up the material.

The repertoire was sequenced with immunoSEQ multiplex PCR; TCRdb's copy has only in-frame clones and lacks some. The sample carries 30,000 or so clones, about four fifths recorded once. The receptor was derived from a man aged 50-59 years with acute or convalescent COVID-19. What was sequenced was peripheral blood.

The CDR3 sequence: CASSLISVGTDTQYF. The CDR3 nucleotides are TGTGCCAGCAGCCTGATTAGCGTAGGCACAGATACGCAGTATTTT. The V gene is TRBV7-2, the J gene TRBJ2-3; possible D gene TRBD2, 5 bases. V was shortened by 5 bases and J by 1 base, with 13 bases between the two germline ends. The CDR3 runs 15 residues. The germline gives CDR1 SGHTA, CDR2 FQGNSA.